This entry lists 13 T cell receptor beta chains sequenced from one sample in a study of PD-1 blockade in mismatch repair-deficient tumors. Produced via immunoSEQ multiplex PCR; TCRdb's table is partial and in-frame only. The table lists more than 9,500 clones, 75% to 90% of them singletons. These receptors are not linked to any known antigen. Noted time point: approximately 11-day in vitro stimulation with candidate neoantigen peptide 2. The specimen was cells cultured in vitro, collected from a patient treated with pembrolizumab. These TCRs come from an adult with mismatch repair-deficient cancer.

The chain links TRBV5-8 to TRBJ2-1; 8 bases line up with TRBD2. This CDR3 comprises 15 residues. Germline lookup yields CDR1 SGHTS and CDR2 YDEGEE. Unmatched junction bases numbered 4, after V lost 1 base and J lost 4 bases. CDR3 in amino acids: CASSLSGGEYNEQFF. In DNA form, the CDR3 reads TGTGCCAGCAGCTTGTCGGGAGGGGAATACAATGAGCAGTTCTTC.

This clone was observed once. This rearrangement joins TRBV4-2 to TRBJ2-7; D unclear. Germline CDR1 and CDR2: LGHNA and YNFKEQ. V shed 0 bases and J shed 0 bases, with 12 bases lying between them. The length of the CDR3 is 16 residues. CDR3 DNA: TGTGCCAGCAGCCAAGATCGAAGAACTCTCTCCTACGAGCAGTACTTC. Translated: CASSQDRRTLSYEQYF.

The chain joins TRBV7-2 to TRBJ1-2; possible D gene TRBD1, 6 bases. Per germline, CDR1 SGHTA and CDR2 FQGNSA. The length of the CDR3 is 13 residues. Trimming pared 2 bases from V and 4 bases from J, leaving 8 bases between. The DNA for the CDR3 is TGTGCCAGCAGCTTACGGACAGCCTATGGCTACACCTTC. Amino acids: CASSLRTAYGYTF.

The chain uses TRBV5-1 and TRBJ1-5; D perhaps matches TRBD1 (6 bases). The CDR3 sequence is 14 residues long. V lost 2 bases to trimming and J lost 2 bases, with 8 bases between them. CDR1 is SGHRS and CDR2 is YFSETQ in the germline V gene. The CDR3 is CASSLKGGNQPQHF. Written as DNA, the CDR3 is TGCGCCAGCAGCTTAAAGGGGGGCAATCAGCCCCAGCATTTT.

The chain recombines TRBV5-6 with TRBJ2-1, with 7 bases that match TRBD1. Germline trimming cut 5 bases from V and 10 bases from J; bases unmatched to any gene: 18. The CDR3 sequence is 16 residues long. Per germline, CDR1 SGHDT and CDR2 YYEEEE. This chain's CDR3 is CASRPERDSPAVEQFF. In DNA form, the CDR3 reads TGTGCCAGCAGACCTGAGAGGGACAGCCCCGCCGTGGAGCAGTTCTTC.

This clone was counted once. The junction shows a germline mismatch at one end, possibly a read error. This rearrangement joins TRBV5-1 to TRBJ2-7; D is perhaps TRBD2 (6 bases). CDR3 size: 13 residues. Germline V CDR1 and CDR2: SGHRS, YFSETQ. The CDR3 DNA sequence: TGCGCCAGCAGTTTGGCTAGCGACTACGAGCAGTACTTC. This translates into CASSLASDYEQYF.

The V call is TRBV19, the J call TRBJ1-2; the D gene is possibly TRBD1 (5 bases). The CDR3 consists of 14 residues. Per the germline V gene, CDR1 is LNHDA and CDR2 is SQIVND (reference sequence). Trimming cost V 3 bases and J 8 bases, with 16 bases left between them. CDR3 amino acids: CASSIGQGAGGYTF. The CDR3 nucleotides are TGTGCCAGTAGTATCGGGCAGGGAGCGGGCGGCTACACCTTC.

This clone was seen once. This chain links TRBV19 with TRBJ1-2; 8 bases align to TRBD1. In germline, CDR1 is LNHDA, CDR2 SQIVND (reference sequence). The CDR3 length is 18 residues. V lost 3 bases to trimming and J lost 0 bases; unmatched junction nucleotides: 12. CDR3 DNA: TGTGCCAGTAGTATCCAGGGGGCGCGATCGGCGGCTAACTATGGCTACACCTTC. This encodes CASSIQGARSAANYGYTF.

V is TRBV9 and J is TRBJ2-1, with no clear D. CDR1 is SGDLS and CDR2 is YYNGEE in the germline V gene. Trimming stripped 0 bases from V and 5 bases from J, with 12 bases between. CDR3 size: 15 residues. CDR3 amino acids: CASSVVGNPDNEQFF. CDR3 coding DNA: TGTGCCAGCAGCGTAGTAGGGAATCCGGACAATGAGCAGTTCTTC.

The chain's CDR3 is CASSQPLAGGQETQYF. CDR3 DNA: TGTGCCAGCAGCCAGCCATTAGCGGGAGGGCAAGAGACCCAGTACTTC. The rearrangement uses TRBV4-2 and TRBJ2-5, with 11 bases matching TRBD2. After removal of 3 bases from V and 2 bases from J, the junction contained 5 bases not matched to a gene. This CDR3 spans 16 amino acids. Germline loops: CDR1 LGHNA, CDR2 YNFKEQ.

The chain employs TRBV4-1 and TRBJ2-3, with D perhaps matching TRBD1 (7 bases). The CDR3 consists of 16 residues. CDR1 MGHRA and CDR2 YSYEKL come from the germline V gene. V was trimmed by 7 bases and J by 0 bases, leaving 17 bases between them. The CDR3 here is CASNSLRGTSTDTQYF. As DNA, the CDR3 is TGCGCCAGCAATTCCCTCAGGGGGACTAGCACAGATACGCAGTATTTT.

The V gene is TRBV7-2, the J gene TRBJ2-5; tentative D call: TRBD2 (6 bases). Trimming left V 1 base short and J 4 bases short, with 16 bases between. Germline assignment: CDR1 SGHTA and CDR2 FQGNSA. The CDR3 has 16 amino acids. This chain's CDR3 is CASSLGREIWGETQYF. DNA of the CDR3: TGTGCCAGCAGCTTAGGCCGGGAGATTTGGGGAGAGACCCAGTACTTC.

The rearrangement joins TRBV13 to TRBJ1-1, with D possibly being TRBD1 (5 bases). Germline values: CDR1 PRHDT, CDR2 FYEKMQ (reference sequence). This CDR3 region has 13 residues. V was trimmed by 0 bases and J by 3 bases, leaving 5 bases between them. The CDR3 loop is CASSLGRDTEAFF. For the CDR3, the DNA is TGTGCCAGCAGCTTAGGCAGGGACACTGAAGCTTTCTTT.